This entry concerns a single T cell receptor beta chain. No antigen is known for it. Base-call qualities are not available, and no considerably larger clone is one nucleotide away. Whole blood was collected in K2EDTA tubes by collaborating institutions according to the institutions' own protocols. For TCRbeta analysis, collaborators shipped samples as frozen whole blood, isolated PBMCs, or DNA extracted from either of those sample types. TCRbeta CDR3 regions were amplified from genomic DNA by means of the immunoSEQ Assay, a bias-controlled multiplex PCR. In the authors' own workflow: The number of nucleated cells in each sample was estimated by amplification of reference gene primers within the assay. To quantify the absolute abundance of each unique TCRbeta CDR3 rearrangement, sequence reads were collapsed and filtered. For each sample, productive Simpson clonality was calculated by taking the square root of Simpson's diversity index across productive rearrangements. Held by TCRdb, this immuneACCESS table contains in-frame sequences only and omits some clones. Under half of the omission traces to an unresolved V gene where checked; the cause of the rest is unknown. From that table come the V and J calls and clone size; the DNA was used to work out D and trimming. This sample is represented by 50,000 to 60,000 clones; 90% of them were singletons. The biggest ten clones account for roughly 6.2% of the sample.

These data originate in a study of blood T cell repertoires in COVID-19 (TCRdb year 2020). Some background on the complete study: The collaborator samples originated in the United States, Italy and Spain and spanned the acute and convalescent phases of COVID-19. Where available, HLA class I and class II types were obtained from metadata supplied by the sample provider rather than from assay-based typing. The repertoires were made available in a free public database intended to serve as a resource for research on the immune response to SARS-CoV-2. Nearly every sample came with metadata listing a de-identified subject ID, COVID-19 status, age in years and sex. The dataset comprised deeply sampled blood TCRbeta repertoires from subjects exposed to, actively infected with, or recovered from COVID-19. The material from the prospective study consisted of cDNA or gDNA derived from T cells, B-cell-depleted T cells, or PBMCs. The samples were drawn from the first 160 participants of the ongoing ImmuneRACE study and from over 950 subjects provided by 6 global collaborators.

Results and caveats for the whole study, not just this receptor: Clinical and demographic metadata were provided uncurated, with the amount varying by source and participant.

The junction shows trimming of 3 bases on V and 4 bases on J, and the gene matches do not reach 3 bases of it. Measured from the cysteine to the phenylalanine, the CDR3 is 15 residues long. The entry retains the CDR3 DNA only, 45 bases that are in frame from base 1. Reading the germline V gene gives CDR1 KGHSH and CDR2 LQKENI. This sequence originates from a man in his forties with acute or convalescent COVID-19. The sample taken for sequencing was peripheral blood. The rearranged chain carries TRBV18 and TRBJ1-5, with 10 middle bases fitting TRBD1. The sequence in DNA is TGTGCCAGCTCACCCGGACAGGGGGGAAATCAGCCCCAGCATTTT. This codes for CASSPGQGGNQPQHF.